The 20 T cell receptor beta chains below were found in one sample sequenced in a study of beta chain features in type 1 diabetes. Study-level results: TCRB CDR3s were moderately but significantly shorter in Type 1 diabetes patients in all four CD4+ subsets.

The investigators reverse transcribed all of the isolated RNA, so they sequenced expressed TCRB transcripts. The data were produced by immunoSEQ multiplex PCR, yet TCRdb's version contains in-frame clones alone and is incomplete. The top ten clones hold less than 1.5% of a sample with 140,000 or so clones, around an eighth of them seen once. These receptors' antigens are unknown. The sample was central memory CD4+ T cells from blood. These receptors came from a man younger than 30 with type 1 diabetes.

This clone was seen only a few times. For the CDR3, the DNA is TGTGCCAGCAGTGAAGGAGCCCTCGGCGCTTTCTTT. Translating gives CASSEGALGAFF. This sequence joins TRBV25-1 and TRBJ1-1; D unclear. V shed 2 bases and J shed 11 bases, with 12 bases lying between them. The CDR3 is 12 residues long. Germline values: CDR1 MGHDK, CDR2 SYGVNS.

CDR3 nucleotides: TGCGCCAGCAGCCAAGTCGGACAAAAAAATCAGCCCCAGCATTTT. As protein: CASSQVGQKNQPQHF. The V and J genes are TRBV4-1 and TRBJ1-5; D might be TRBD1 (5 bases). This CDR3 is built from 15 residues. CDR1 is MGHRA and CDR2 is YSYEKL in the germline V gene. V was trimmed by 1 base and J by 4 bases, leaving 11 bases between them.

CDR3 in DNA: TGTGCCAGCAGCAAACAGAACACTGAAGCTTTCTTT. As protein: CASSKQNTEAFF. The chain recombines TRBV5-4 with TRBJ1-1; D is unclear. Trimming took off 4 bases at V and 1 base at J, with 5 bases between the two ends. The V gene's germline CDR1 is SGHNT and CDR2 YYREEE (reference sequence). The CDR3 totals 12 residues.

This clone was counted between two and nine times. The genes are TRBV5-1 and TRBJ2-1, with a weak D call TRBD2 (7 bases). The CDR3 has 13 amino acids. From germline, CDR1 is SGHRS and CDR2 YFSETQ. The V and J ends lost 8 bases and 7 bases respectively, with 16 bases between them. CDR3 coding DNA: TGCGCCAGTGCCCACGGGGGGCCGAATGAGCAGTTCTTC. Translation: CASAHGGPNEQFF. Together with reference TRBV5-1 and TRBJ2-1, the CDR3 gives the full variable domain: KAGVTQTPRYLIKTRGQQVTLSCSPISGHRSVSWYQQTPGQGLQFLFEYFSETQRNKGNFPGRFSGRQFSNSRSEMNVSTLELGDSALYLCASAHGGPNEQFFGPGTRLTVL.

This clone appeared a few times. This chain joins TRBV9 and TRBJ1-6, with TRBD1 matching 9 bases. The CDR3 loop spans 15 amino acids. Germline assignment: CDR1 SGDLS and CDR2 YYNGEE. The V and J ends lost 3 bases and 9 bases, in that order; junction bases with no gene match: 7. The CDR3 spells CASSGTGTGSSPLHF. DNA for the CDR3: TGTGCCAGCAGCGGAACCGGGACAGGGTCTTCACCCCTCCACTTT.

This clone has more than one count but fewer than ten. The CDR3 region is CASSRNHASGGKTNEQFF. The CDR3 DNA follows: TGTGCCAGCAGCCGAAATCACGCGAGCGGGGGAAAGACCAATGAGCAGTTCTTC. The chain is built from TRBV4-2 and TRBJ2-1; 8 bases are shared with TRBD2. The CDR3 is made up of 18 amino acids. The V gene's germline CDR1 is LGHNA and CDR2 YNFKEQ. Unmatched junction bases numbered 17, after V lost 4 bases and J lost 6 bases.

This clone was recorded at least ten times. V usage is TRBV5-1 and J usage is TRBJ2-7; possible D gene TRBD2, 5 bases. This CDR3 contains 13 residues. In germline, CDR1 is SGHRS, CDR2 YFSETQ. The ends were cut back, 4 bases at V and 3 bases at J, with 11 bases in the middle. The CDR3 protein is CASSRESFYEQYF. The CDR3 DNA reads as TGCGCCAGCAGCCGGGAATCCTTCTACGAGCAGTACTTC.

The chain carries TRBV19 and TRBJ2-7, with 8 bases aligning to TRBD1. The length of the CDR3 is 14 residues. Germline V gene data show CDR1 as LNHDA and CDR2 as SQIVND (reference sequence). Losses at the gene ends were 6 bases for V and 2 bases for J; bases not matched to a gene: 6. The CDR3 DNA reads TGTGCCAGTAGGGGACAGGCCCTAACCTACGAGCAGTACTTC. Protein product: CASRGQALTYEQYF.

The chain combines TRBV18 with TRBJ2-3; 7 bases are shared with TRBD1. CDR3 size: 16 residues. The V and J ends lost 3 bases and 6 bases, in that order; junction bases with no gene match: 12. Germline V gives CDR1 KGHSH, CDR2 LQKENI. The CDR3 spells CASSPRDSFGGDTQYF. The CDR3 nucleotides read TGTGCCAGCTCACCCCGGGACAGTTTCGGAGGTGATACGCAGTATTTT.

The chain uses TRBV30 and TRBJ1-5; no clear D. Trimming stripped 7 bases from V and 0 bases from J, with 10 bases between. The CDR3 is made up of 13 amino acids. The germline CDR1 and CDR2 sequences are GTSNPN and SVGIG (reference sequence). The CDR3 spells CASSDLSNQPQHF. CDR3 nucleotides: TGTGCCTCCTCGGACCTTAGCAATCAGCCCCAGCATTTT.

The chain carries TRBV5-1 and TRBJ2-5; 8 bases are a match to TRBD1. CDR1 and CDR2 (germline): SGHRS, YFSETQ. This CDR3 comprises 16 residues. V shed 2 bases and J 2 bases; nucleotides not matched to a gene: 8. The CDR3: CASSLQVGTGQETQYF. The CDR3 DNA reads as TGCGCCAGCAGCTTACAAGTAGGGACAGGTCAAGAGACCCAGTACTTC.

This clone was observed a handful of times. The CDR3 DNA reads TGTGCCAGCAGTGGGGACAGGGCGGGAACTGAAGCTTTCTTT. Protein product: CASSGDRAGTEAFF. The chain combines TRBV9 with TRBJ1-1; 9 bases map to TRBD1. Germline values: CDR1 SGDLS, CDR2 YYNGEE. V lost 5 bases, J lost 5 bases, and 7 bases stayed unmatched. The CDR3 spans 14 residues. The full variable domain, completed using reference TRBV9 and TRBJ1-1, is DSGVTQTPKHLITATGQRVTLRCSPRSGDLSVYWYQQSLDQGLQFLIQYYNGEERAKGNILERFSAQQFPDLHSELNLSSLELGDSALYFCASSGDRAGTEAFFGQGTRLTVV.

CDR3 protein: CASSLERGAGELFF. Written as DNA, the CDR3 is TGTGCCAGCAGCTTGGAGAGGGGTGCCGGGGAGCTGTTTTTT. The chain couples TRBV5-4 to TRBJ2-2; D may correspond to TRBD1 or TRBD2 (5 bases each). Germline loops: CDR1 SGHNT, CDR2 YYREEE (reference sequence). This CDR3 region has 14 residues. Trimming left V 0 bases short and J 6 bases short, with 9 bases between.

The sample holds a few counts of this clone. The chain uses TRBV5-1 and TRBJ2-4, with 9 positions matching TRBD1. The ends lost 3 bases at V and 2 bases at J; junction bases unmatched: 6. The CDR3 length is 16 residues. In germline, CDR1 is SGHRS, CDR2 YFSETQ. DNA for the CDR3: TGCGCCAGCAGCTCAACAGGGGGCGCTTCCAAAAACATTCAGTACTTC. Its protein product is CASSSTGGASKNIQYF.

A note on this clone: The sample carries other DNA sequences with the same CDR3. This chain's CDR3 is CAWSVLGGDTEAFF. CDR3 in DNA: TGTGCCTGGAGTGTACTTGGGGGGGACACTGAAGCTTTCTTT. The genes are TRBV30 and TRBJ1-1, with a weak D call TRBD1 (5 bases). The CDR3 has 14 residues. Germline loops: CDR1 GTSNPN, CDR2 SVGIG (reference sequence). V lost 0 bases and J lost 3, with 11 bases in between.

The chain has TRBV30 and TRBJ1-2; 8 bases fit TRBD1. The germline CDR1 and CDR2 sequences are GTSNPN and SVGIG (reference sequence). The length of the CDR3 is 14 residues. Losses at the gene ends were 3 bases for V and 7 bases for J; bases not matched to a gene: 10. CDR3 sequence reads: CAWRYPGQEVGYTF. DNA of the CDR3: TGTGCCTGGAGATACCCGGGACAGGAGGTTGGCTACACCTTC.

The CDR3 DNA reads TGTGCCGGCGCGGGACAGTCAACCGGGGAGCTGTTTTTT. Protein: CAGAGQSTGELFF. The V call is TRBV2, the J call TRBJ2-2; D is possibly TRBD1 (7 bases). CDR3 size: 13 residues. Germline V gene data show CDR1 as SNHLY and CDR2 as FYNNEI. Between the trimmed V and J ends, which lost 11 bases and 5 bases, there was a span of 15 bases.

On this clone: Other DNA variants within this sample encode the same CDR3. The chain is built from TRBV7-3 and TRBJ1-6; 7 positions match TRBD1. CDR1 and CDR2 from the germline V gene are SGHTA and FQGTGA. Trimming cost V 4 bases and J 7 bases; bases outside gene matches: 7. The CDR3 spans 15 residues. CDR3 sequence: CASSSAPGGNSPLHF. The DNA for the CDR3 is TGTGCCAGCAGCTCAGCTCCAGGGGGGAATTCACCCCTCCACTTT.

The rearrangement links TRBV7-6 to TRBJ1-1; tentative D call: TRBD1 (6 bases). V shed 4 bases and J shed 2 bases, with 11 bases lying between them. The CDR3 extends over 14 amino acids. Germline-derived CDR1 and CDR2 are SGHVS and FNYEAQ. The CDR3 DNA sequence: TGTGCCAGCAGCTCCCGACAGGCTAACACTGAAGCTTTCTTT. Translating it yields CASSSRQANTEAFF.

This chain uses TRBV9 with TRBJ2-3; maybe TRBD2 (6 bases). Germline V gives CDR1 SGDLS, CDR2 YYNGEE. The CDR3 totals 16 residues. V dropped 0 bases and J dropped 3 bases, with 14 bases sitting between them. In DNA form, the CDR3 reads TGTGCCAGCAGCGTAGTCGGCCCGGGGGAGACAGATACGCAGTATTTT. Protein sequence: CASSVVGPGETDTQYF.